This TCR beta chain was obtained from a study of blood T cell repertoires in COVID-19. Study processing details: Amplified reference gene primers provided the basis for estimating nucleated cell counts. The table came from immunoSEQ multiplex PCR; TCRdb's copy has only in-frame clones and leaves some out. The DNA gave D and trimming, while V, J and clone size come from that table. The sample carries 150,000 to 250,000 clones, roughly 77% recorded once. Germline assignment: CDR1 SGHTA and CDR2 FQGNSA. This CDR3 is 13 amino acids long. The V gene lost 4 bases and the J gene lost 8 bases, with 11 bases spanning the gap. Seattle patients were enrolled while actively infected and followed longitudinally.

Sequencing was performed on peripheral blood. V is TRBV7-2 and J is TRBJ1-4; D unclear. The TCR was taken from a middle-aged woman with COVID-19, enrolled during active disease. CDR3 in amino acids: CASSSRTAEKLFF. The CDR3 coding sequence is TGTGCCAGCAGCTCTAGGACTGCAGAAAAACTGTTTTTT.